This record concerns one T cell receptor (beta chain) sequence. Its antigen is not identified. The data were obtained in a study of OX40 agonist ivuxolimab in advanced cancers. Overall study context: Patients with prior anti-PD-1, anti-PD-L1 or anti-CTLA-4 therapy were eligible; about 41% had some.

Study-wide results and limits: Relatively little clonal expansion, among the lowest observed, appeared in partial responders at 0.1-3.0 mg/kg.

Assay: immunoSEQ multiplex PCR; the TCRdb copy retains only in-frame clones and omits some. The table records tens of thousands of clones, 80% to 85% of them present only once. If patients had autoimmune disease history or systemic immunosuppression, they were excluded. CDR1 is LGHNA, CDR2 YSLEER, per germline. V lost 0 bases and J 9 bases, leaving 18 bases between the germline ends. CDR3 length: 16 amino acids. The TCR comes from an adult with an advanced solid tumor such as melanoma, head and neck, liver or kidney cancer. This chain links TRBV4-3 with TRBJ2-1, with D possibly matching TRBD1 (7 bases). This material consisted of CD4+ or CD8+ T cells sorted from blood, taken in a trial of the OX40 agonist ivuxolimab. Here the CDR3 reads CASSQDWRGLLSEQFF. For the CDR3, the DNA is TGCGCCAGCAGCCAAGATTGGAGGGGGCTCCTTAGTGAGCAGTTCTTC.